The sequence of this TCR beta chain was determined in a study of cytomegalovirus exposure and HLA in healthy donors. For this clone: Its antigen is unknown.

Overall study findings and caveats: Generally TCR sequences proved uncommon, though certain public TCRs appeared in numerous donors. In vitro work confirmed that a few CMV-associated chains recognize CMV antigens. Cytomegalovirus association was assigned to approximately 180 TCR beta chains. High specificity and sensitivity for cytomegalovirus status were reported for the classifier.

With V trimmed by 7 bases and J by 3 bases, 2 bases remained unmatched. This CDR3 spans 14 amino acids. Germline V gene lookup returns CDR1 MDHEN and CDR2 SYDVKM. Measured with immunoSEQ multiplex PCR; TCRdb has only the in-frame clones, and not every one. The repertoire consists of tens of thousands of clones, with approximately 91% occurring once and the leading ten covering about 2.2%. The rearrangement joins TRBV28 to TRBJ2-1; 11 nucleotides align to TRBD2. This sequence was found in a man aged 30-40 years in good health and CMV-seronegative. Input material: PBMCs. The DNA of the CDR3 is TGTGCCAGCAAAACTAGCGGGAGCTACAATGAGCAGTTCTTC. Its protein is CASKTSGSYNEQFF.